The rows below give T cell receptor beta chains drawn from one sample of a study of response to subunit inactivated influenza vaccine. TCRdb recomputed calls from the RT-PCR reads with MiXCR, one row per CDR3 protein. The data show 450,000 to 700,000 distinct CDR3 sequences, with 14% seen just once and roughly 11% held by the top ten. Sample: PBMCs from blood, taken approximately 13 days after vaccination. The receptors originated from a man aged 45-65 years who received an inactivated influenza vaccine. Each CDR3 is given with its conserved first and last residue. D genes are given only for firm matches. The size field is filled for only some rows; it gives once, few, many or a size class.

d_call,clone_size,v_call,j_call,cdr3_nt,cdr3_aa
TRBD1,once,TRBV7-9,TRBJ2-7,TGTGCCAGCAGCTTTGCGGACAGGGTCCCGGACGAGCAGTACTTC,CASSFADRVPDEQYF
NA,few,TRBV5-5,TRBJ2-7,TGTGCCAGCAGCTTGACACAGGGCCCCTATTCCTACGAGCAGTACTTC,CASSLTQGPYSYEQYF
NA,NA,TRBV12-3/TRBV12-4,TRBJ2-3,TGTGCCAGCATTCGTAGCGCAAGTCCGTATTTT,CASIRSASPYF
TRBD1,NA,TRBV24-1,TRBJ2-2,TGTGCCACCGGGACGACAGGGGCGTACACCGGGGAGCTGTTTTTT,CATGTTGAYTGELFF
NA,few,TRBV7-2,TRBJ1-3,TGTGCCAGCAGCGTTAGCGGGGGACGGGGAAACACCATATATTTT,CASSVSGGRGNTIYF
NA,many,TRBV12-3/TRBV12-4,TRBJ1-4,TGTGCCAGCAGTTGGGCCCTTGAAAAACTGTTTTTT,CASSWALEKLFF
TRBD2,many,TRBV20-1,TRBJ2-1,TGCAGTCCCTCCGGGACTAGCACCTATGAGCAGTTCTTC,CSPSGTSTYEQFF
TRBD1,few,TRBV6-1,TRBJ1-5,TGTGCCACACGGGACAGTCTTAGCAATCAGCCCCAGCATTTT,CATRDSLSNQPQHF
TRBD2,NA,TRBV7-2,TRBJ2-1,TGTGCCAGCAGCTCCGATGGACTAGGGTCCGAGCAGTTCTTC,CASSSDGLGSEQFF
TRBD1,few,TRBV20-1,TRBJ2-1,TGCAGTGCTGAACGACAGGGGACTTACAATGAGCAGTTCTTC,CSAERQGTYNEQFF
TRBD2,few,TRBV3-1,TRBJ2-7,TGTGCCAGCAGCCGACTAGCGGGAGGGCCTCAGTCCTACGAGCAGTACTTC,CASSRLAGGPQSYEQYF
TRBD2,NA,TRBV6-1,TRBJ2-7,TGTGCCAGCTCTAAACGGGCAGCGGGAGGTGTTTGGGAGCAGTACTTC,CASSKRAAGGVWEQYF
TRBD1,NA,TRBV12-3/TRBV12-4,TRBJ2-7,TGTGCCAGCAGTTTCGGCAATCCCGCGGACAGGTTTCCCTACGAGCAGTACTTC,CASSFGNPADRFPYEQYF
NA,NA,TRBV6-2/TRBV6-3,TRBJ2-6,TGTGCCAGCAGTCGCCACTCTGGGGCCAACGTCCTGACTTTC,CASSRHSGANVLTF
TRBD1,NA,TRBV29-1,TRBJ1-2,TGCAGCGCCAGGACAGGGCATCTTGATGGCTACACCTTC,CSARTGHLDGYTF
NA,few,TRBV2,TRBJ2-1,TGTGCCAGCAGTGACTACCTGGAGGGCTACAATGAGCAGTTCTTC,CASSDYLEGYNEQFF
TRBD1,many,TRBV19,TRBJ2-1,TGTGCCAGTACCCCCGGTAGGGGGCCGGGCAATGAGCAGTTCTTC,CASTPGRGPGNEQFF
NA,few,TRBV6-5,TRBJ1-1,TGTGCCAGCAGTTACTCTGGGGGAACTGGTGAAGCTTTCTTT,CASSYSGGTGEAFF
NA,NA,TRBV5-1,TRBJ2-1,TGCGCCAGCAGCTTGAATTCGGGACGGGAGCACCCTTCCTACAATGAGCAGTTCTTC,CASSLNSGREHPSYNEQFF
NA,once,TRBV5-1,TRBJ2-3,TGCGCCAGCAGCTTGGGACCGAAGGGGGCAGATACGCAGTATTTT,CASSLGPKGADTQYF
NA,many,TRBV15,TRBJ2-1,TGTGCCACCAGCGGACAAACCTACAATGAGCAGTTCTTC,CATSGQTYNEQFF
NA,NA,TRBV5-1,TRBJ2-5,TGCGCCAGCAGCTTGGGATCTGGATTAAGGCAAGAGACCCAGTACTTC,CASSLGSGLRQETQYF
TRBD2,NA,TRBV20-1,TRBJ2-1,TGCAGTGCTAGACCAGCGGGAGTAGGCCAGGATGAGCAGTTCTTC,CSARPAGVGQDEQFF
NA,few,TRBV5-1,TRBJ2-2,TGCGCCAGCAACTCGGGAACAACCAACACCGGGGAGCTGTTTTTT,CASNSGTTNTGELFF
NA,few,TRBV18,TRBJ2-2,TGTGCCAGCTCACCACTGGGACCGGCGTACGGGGAGCTGTTTTTT,CASSPLGPAYGELFF
NA,once,TRBV6-5,TRBJ2-1,TGTGCCAGCAGTTACTTTCAGTCTAGGAGCTCCTACAATGAGCAGTTCTTC,CASSYFQSRSSYNEQFF
TRBD2,few,TRBV28,TRBJ2-1,TGTGCCGCTAGCGGGGGGGCTTACAATGAGCAGTTCTTC,CAASGGAYNEQFF
NA,NA,TRBV5-1,TRBJ2-5,TGTGCCAGCAGTCCGGGACTGGCGTCAGAGACCCAGTACTTC,CASSPGLASETQYF
NA,NA,TRBV7-2,TRBJ2-2,TGTGCCAGCAGCTTAGCGTACAGGGTTTCCACCGGGGAGCTGCTTTTT,CASSLAYRVSTGELLF
NA,few,TRBV7-9,TRBJ1-1,TGTGCCAGCAAGGGGGGTGATGAAGCTTTCTTT,CASKGGDEAFF
NA,NA,TRBV27,TRBJ2-5,TGTGCCAGCAGTTTTTTGGGGGTCGAAGAGACCCAGTACTTC,CASSFLGVEETQYF
NA,NA,TRBV3-1,TRBJ2-2,TGTGCCAGCAGCCAAGAAGGGGCCTGGGCCGGGGAGCTGTTTTTT,CASSQEGAWAGELFF
NA,NA,TRBV6-2/TRBV6-3,TRBJ1-1,TGTGCCAGCAGTTACTCGAAGGGTTTCATGAACACTGAAGCTTTCTTT,CASSYSKGFMNTEAFF